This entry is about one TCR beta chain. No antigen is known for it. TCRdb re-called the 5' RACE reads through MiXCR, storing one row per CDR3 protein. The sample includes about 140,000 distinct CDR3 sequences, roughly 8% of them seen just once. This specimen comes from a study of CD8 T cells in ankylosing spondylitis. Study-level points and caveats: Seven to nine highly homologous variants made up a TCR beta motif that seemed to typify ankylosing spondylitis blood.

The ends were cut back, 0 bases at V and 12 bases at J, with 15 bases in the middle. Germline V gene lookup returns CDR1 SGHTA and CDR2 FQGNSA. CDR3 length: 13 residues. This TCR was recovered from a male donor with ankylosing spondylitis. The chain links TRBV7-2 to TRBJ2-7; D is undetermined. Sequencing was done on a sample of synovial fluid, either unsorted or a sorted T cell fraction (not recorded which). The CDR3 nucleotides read TGTGCCAGCAGCTTAGCAGGAATAGCACAGCGGTACTTC. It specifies CASSLAGIAQRYF.